The 9 T cell receptor beta chains given below trace back to one sample, sequenced in a study of T cells in Graves' hyperthyroidism and ophthalmopathy. TCR beta CDR3 region amplification was performed from RNA transcripts. TCR CDR3 regions were first amplified by RT-PCR with HTBI primers. TCRdb reprocessed the multiplex PCR reads via MiXCR and lists one record per CDR3 protein. The data show roughly 240,000 distinct CDR3 sequences, with approximately 25% seen just once and about a third held by the top ten. The sequenced material came from blood. These receptors were obtained from a woman in her thirties or forties with Graves' ophthalmopathy.

This clonotype has at least ten counts. CDR3: CASSYLGNYGYTF. The DNA of the CDR3 is TGTGCCAGCAGTTACTTAGGAAACTATGGCTACACCTTC. This chain connects TRBV6-5 to TRBJ1-2; no clear D gene. Per germline, CDR1 MNHEY and CDR2 SVGAGI. Between the trimmed V and J ends, which lost 1 base and 2 bases, there was a span of 5 bases. The CDR3 spans 13 residues.

This clonotype was detected many times. V gene TRBV6-1 combines with J gene TRBJ2-5; 7 nucleotides agree with TRBD1. The CDR3 loop spans 14 amino acids. The V gene's germline CDR1 is MNHNS and CDR2 SASEGT. J gave up 5 bases and V 4 bases, and 7 bases lay outside the gene matches. In DNA form, the CDR3 reads TGTGCCAGCAGTGTAAACAGGGGACAGGAGACCCAGTACTTC. It yields the protein CASSVNRGQETQYF.

This clonotype came up many times. The chain has TRBV7-8 and TRBJ1-2; 8 nucleotides align to TRBD1. Germline CDR1 reads SGHVS; CDR2 reads FQNEAQ. After removal of 5 bases from V and 4 bases from J, the junction contained 12 bases not matched to a gene. The CDR3 consists of 16 residues. The CDR3 loop reads CASSRIADRAIYGYTF. The CDR3 coding sequence is TGTGCCAGCAGCCGAATCGCGGACAGGGCGATCTATGGCTACACCTTC.

The chain recombines TRBV30 with TRBJ2-5; D is uncertain. V dropped 6 bases and J dropped 7 bases, with 12 bases sitting between them. The CDR3 runs to 11 residues. CDR1 is GTSNPN, CDR2 SVGIG, per germline (reference sequence). CDR3 residues: CACLRKGTQYF. The CDR3 DNA sequence: TGTGCCTGCCTTCGCAAGGGGACCCAGTACTTC.

This clonotype was recorded at least ten times. This chain joins TRBV11-2 and TRBJ1-2; D gene uncertain. Deletions cut 3 bases from V and 0 bases from J, with 8 bases between. This CDR3 has 14 residues. Germline CDR1 SGHAT, CDR2 FQNNGV. CDR3 amino acids: CASSFPGANYGYTF. CDR3 DNA: TGTGCCAGCAGCTTTCCAGGAGCTAACTATGGCTACACCTTC.

The table lists this clonotype with many counts. The chain joins TRBV9 to TRBJ1-1; D remains unclear. V lost 0 bases and J 3 bases, leaving 9 bases between the germline ends. Germline V gene data show CDR1 as SGDLS and CDR2 as YYNGEE. The CDR3 extends over 14 amino acids. In DNA, the CDR3 is TGTGCCAGCAGCGTAGAGCCCCGCGACACTGAAGCTTTCTTT. Translation gives CASSVEPRDTEAFF.

This clonotype came up once. The V gene is TRBV6-2 or TRBV6-3, the J gene TRBJ2-2, with a tentative D call TRBD1 (6 bases). V gave up 0 bases and J gave up 3 bases, with 11 bases separating them. Germline V gene lookup returns CDR1 MNHEY and CDR2 SVGEGT. This CDR3 is 16 amino acids long. DNA for the CDR3: TGTGCCAGCAGTTACTCGAAACAGGGTGACACCGGGGAGCTGTTTTTT. It translates to CASSYSKQGDTGELFF.

This clonotype was detected ten times or more. This chain links TRBV28 with TRBJ1-1; D unresolved. Trimming took off 8 bases at V and 6 bases at J, with 19 bases between the two ends. The CDR3 is 14 residues long. Germline CDR1 and CDR2: MDHEN and SYDVKM. The CDR3 here is CASLKGGGSAEAFF. DNA for the CDR3: TGTGCCAGCCTAAAGGGAGGCGGTTCGGCTGAAGCTTTCTTT.

This clonotype showed up many times. This chain joins TRBV25-1 and TRBJ2-5, with a possible D match to TRBD2 (6 bases). Germline assignment: CDR1 MGHDK and CDR2 SYGVNS. CDR3 length: 14 residues. The germline V and J ends were trimmed by 1 base and 4 bases, with 10 bases remaining between them. The CDR3 loop is CASSEWEEGETQYF. The CDR3 DNA reads as TGTGCCAGCAGTGAATGGGAGGAAGGAGAGACCCAGTACTTC.